The next 10 T cell receptor beta chains were all read from a single sample in a study of blood T cell repertoires in COVID-19. Using immunoSEQ multiplex PCR, the repertoire was profiled, and TCRdb retains in-frame clones only, with some absent. The sample gives roughly 140,000 clones, about four fifths of which show up once; over 5% is in the top ten. The specimen was peripheral blood. The source is a human donor in a cohort sampled during active COVID-19.

This clone was counted once. The genes are TRBV6-4 and TRBJ1-1, with 9 bases aligning to TRBD1. The CDR3 has 14 amino acids. The germline V gene encodes CDR1 MRHNA and CDR2 SNTAGT. Unmatched junction bases numbered 1, after V lost 4 bases and J lost 1 base. CDR3 sequence: CASSVDRGNTEAFF. The CDR3 region has the DNA TGTGCCAGCAGTGTGGACAGGGGGAACACTGAAGCTTTCTTT.

This chain links TRBV6-1 with TRBJ1-3; no firm D call. The CDR3 length is 14 residues. Deletions cut 2 bases from V and 6 bases from J, with 11 bases between. CDR1 MNHNS and CDR2 SASEGT come from the germline V gene. The CDR3 bases are TGTGCCAGCAGTGAATCATGGAGGCAAAACACCATATATTTT. Translation: CASSESWRQNTIYF.

This clone has only one observation. The chain has TRBV7-2 and TRBJ2-3, with 7 bases fitting TRBD2. Germline values: CDR1 SGHTA, CDR2 FQGNSA. Trimming took 7 bases from V and 3 from J; bases not matched to a gene: 16. The CDR3 totals 17 residues. The CDR3 spells CASTRPSLAGVTDTQYF. Here the CDR3 DNA reads TGTGCCAGCACCCGCCCCTCCCTCGCGGGGGTGACAGATACGCAGTATTTT.

The chain links TRBV4-2 to TRBJ1-1; a possible D gene is TRBD1 (5 bases). V shed 0 bases and J shed 7 bases, with 12 bases lying between them. The germline gives CDR1 LGHNA, CDR2 YNFKEQ. This CDR3 is 14 amino acids long. The CDR3, as DNA: TGTGCCAGCAGCCAAGAGGAAGGGAGGGGTGAAGCTTTCTTT. Protein product: CASSQEEGRGEAFF.

This chain links TRBV3-1 (or the pseudogene TRBV3-2) with TRBJ2-2, with TRBD1 matching 9 bases. The CDR3 is 16 amino acids. Losses at the gene ends were 6 bases for V and 4 bases for J; bases not matched to a gene: 9. Germline CDR1 reads LGHDT; CDR2 reads YNNKEL (reference sequence). In nucleotides, the CDR3 is TGTGCCAGCAGGCATTCCGGGACAGGGACCACCGGGGAGCTGTTTTTT. It yields the protein CASRHSGTGTTGELFF.

This chain links TRBV30 with TRBJ2-3, with 7 bases fitting TRBD2. The CDR3 sequence is 14 residues long. Germline lookup yields CDR1 GTSNPN and CDR2 SVGIG (reference sequence). V dropped 3 bases and J dropped 3; count of bases not matched to a gene: 6. Written as DNA, the CDR3 is TGTGCCTGGAGCCTAGCGGTTGGGACAGATACGCAGTATTTT. This translates into CAWSLAVGTDTQYF.

The V and J genes are TRBV11-2 and TRBJ2-5, with 10 nucleotides matching TRBD1. The germline gives CDR1 SGHAT, CDR2 FQNNGV. The length of the CDR3 is 14 residues. Losses at the gene ends were 2 bases for V and 11 bases for J; bases not matched to a gene: 8. The CDR3: CASSLTRQGAMQYF. CDR3 coding DNA: TGTGCCAGCAGCTTAACCCGACAGGGGGCAATGCAGTACTTC. Looking up the rest from reference TRBV11-2 and TRBJ2-5 gives the full variable domain: EAGVAQSPRYKIIEKRQSVAFWCNPISGHATLYWYQQILGQGPKLLIQFQNNGVVDDSQLPKDRFSAERLKGVDSTLKIQPAKLEDSAVYLCASSLTRQGAMQYFGPGTRLLVL.

The chain joins TRBV5-1 to TRBJ2-3; 8 bases line up with TRBD1. The CDR3 spans 15 residues. Germline V gene data show CDR1 as SGHRS and CDR2 as YFSETQ. The J segment lost 4 bases and the V segment lost 4 bases, leaving 8 bases of the junction unmatched. CDR3 in amino acids: CASSGFGQGADTQYF. The CDR3 nucleotides read TGCGCCAGCAGCGGGTTTGGACAGGGAGCAGATACGCAGTATTTT.

V and J are TRBV5-5 and TRBJ1-3; 12 bases fit TRBD1. Trimming removed 3 bases from V and 4 bases from J; junction bases left unmatched: 2. Looked up from germline, CDR1 is SGHKS and CDR2 is YYEKEE (reference sequence). The CDR3 loop spans 15 amino acids. CDR3 loop: CASSWDRGQGNTIYF. CDR3 nucleotide sequence: TGTGCCAGCAGCTGGGACAGGGGGCAGGGAAACACCATATATTTT. The complete variable domain, with remaining parts taken from reference TRBV5-5 and TRBJ1-3, reads DAGVTQSPTHLIKTRGQQVTLRCSPISGHKSVSWYQQVLGQGPQFIFQYYEKEERGRGNFPDRFSARQFPNYSSELNVNALLLGDSALYLCASSWDRGQGNTIYFGEGSWLTVV.

This clone was recorded only once. This chain connects TRBV7-8 to TRBJ1-1; D might be TRBD1 (5 bases). CDR3 size: 14 residues. Germline lookup yields CDR1 SGHVS and CDR2 FQNEAQ. Deletions cut 1 base from V and 4 bases from J, with 10 bases between. This CDR3 reads CASSLVGGGTEAFF. The CDR3 coding sequence is TGTGCCAGCAGCTTAGTGGGGGGTGGCACTGAAGCTTTCTTT. Filled out from reference TRBV7-8 and TRBJ1-1, the complete variable domain reads GAGVSQSPRYKVAKRGQDVALRCDPISGHVSLFWYQQALGQGPEFLTYFQNEAQLDKSGLPSDRFFAERPEGSVSTLKIQRTQQEDSAVYLCASSLVGGGTEAFFGQGTRLTVV.